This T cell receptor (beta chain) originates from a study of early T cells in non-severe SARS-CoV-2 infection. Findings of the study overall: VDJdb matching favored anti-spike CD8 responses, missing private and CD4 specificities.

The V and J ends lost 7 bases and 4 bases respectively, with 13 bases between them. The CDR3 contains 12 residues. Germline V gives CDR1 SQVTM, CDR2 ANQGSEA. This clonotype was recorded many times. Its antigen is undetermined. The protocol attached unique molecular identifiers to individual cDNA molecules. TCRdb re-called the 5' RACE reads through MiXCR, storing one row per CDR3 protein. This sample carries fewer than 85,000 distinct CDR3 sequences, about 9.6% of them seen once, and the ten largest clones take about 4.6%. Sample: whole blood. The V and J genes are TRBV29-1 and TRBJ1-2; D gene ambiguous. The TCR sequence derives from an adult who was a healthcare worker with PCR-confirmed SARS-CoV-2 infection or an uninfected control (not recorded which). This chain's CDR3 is CSATYDRYGYTF. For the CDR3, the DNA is TGCAGCGCTACCTATGATCGCTATGGCTACACCTTC.